The 23 T cell receptor beta chains in this list originate from one sample, sequenced in a study of CD8+ T cells in alopecia areata. TCR sequencing used cDNA made by reverse transcription of extracted RNA. Sequencing used immunoSEQ multiplex PCR; TCRdb keeps in-frame clones, though not all of them. The data contain fewer than 200,000 clones, 59% of them singletons. The sample in question was CD4+ T cells sorted from blood, obtained at week 0. These receptors were taken from a human donor with alopecia areata.

The chain employs TRBV18 and TRBJ1-1, with D uncertain. Germline values: CDR1 KGHSH, CDR2 LQKENI. V lost 4 bases and J lost 0, with 9 bases in between. The CDR3 runs 14 residues. CDR3 nucleotide sequence: TGTGCCAGCTCACTGACGACCCTGAACACTGAAGCTTTCTTT. Its protein product is CASSLTTLNTEAFF.

The V and J genes are TRBV4-2 and TRBJ1-5; maybe TRBD1 (5 bases). CDR1 LGHNA and CDR2 YNFKEQ come from the germline V gene. The CDR3 totals 16 residues. V was cut by 0 bases and J by 2 bases, with 11 bases left in between. The CDR3: CASSQDGAGGNQPQHF. In DNA, the CDR3 is TGTGCCAGCAGCCAAGATGGGGCAGGTGGCAATCAGCCCCAGCATTTT.

V is TRBV6-5 and J is TRBJ1-2; D is perhaps TRBD1 (6 bases). V shed 2 bases and J shed 2 bases, with 15 bases lying between them. The CDR3 is 16 amino acids. The germline CDR1 and CDR2 sequences are MNHEY and SVGAGI. The CDR3 region is CASSYEGQGTNYGYTF. In DNA form, the CDR3 reads TGTGCCAGCAGTTACGAGGGGCAGGGGACAAACTATGGCTACACCTTC.

The sample holds a few counts of this clone. The gene calls are TRBV9 and TRBJ2-2, with D uncertain. V gave up 4 bases and J gave up 1 base, with 14 bases separating them. Per the germline V gene, CDR1 is SGDLS and CDR2 is YYNGEE. The CDR3 spans 16 residues. CDR3: CASSPLVGQNTGELFF. CDR3 in DNA: TGTGCCAGCAGCCCCCTGGTTGGGCAGAACACCGGGGAGCTGTTTTTT.

The chain recombines TRBV6-1 with TRBJ2-7; 8 bases align to TRBD2. In germline, CDR1 is MNHNS, CDR2 SASEGT. J was trimmed by 5 bases and V by 7 bases; bases with no gene match: 10. This CDR3 comprises 14 residues. The CDR3 here is CASTETGTRHEQYF. The CDR3 DNA is TGTGCCAGCACCGAAACAGGGACTAGACACGAGCAGTACTTC.

This chain uses TRBV2 with TRBJ1-5; D ambiguous. The V and J ends lost 0 bases and 9 bases respectively, with 6 bases between them. The CDR3 is 12 residues long. CDR1 and CDR2 (germline): SNHLY, FYNNEI. CDR3 coding DNA: TGTGCCAGCAGTGAAGCAGGACGGCCCCAGCATTTT. Translating gives CASSEAGRPQHF.

The V call is TRBV6-5, the J call TRBJ2-5; D remains ambiguous. The germline V gene encodes CDR1 MNHEY and CDR2 SVGAGI. V was cut by 6 bases and J by 5 bases, with 7 bases left in between. This CDR3 region has 11 residues. The CDR3 loop is CASSAAETQYF. CDR3 bases: TGTGCCAGCAGCGCTGCCGAGACCCAGTACTTC.

The J gene is TRBJ1-1, the V gene TRBV6-1; D uncertain. Trimming shortened V by 11 bases and J by 6 bases, and 10 bases separated the two germline ends. This CDR3 region has 10 residues. Germline CDR1 MNHNS, CDR2 SASEGT. The CDR3: CAVGMAEAFF. In DNA form, the CDR3 reads TGTGCCGTGGGGATGGCTGAAGCTTTCTTT.

This rearrangement joins TRBV4-2 to TRBJ1-4; 8 positions agree with TRBD1. This CDR3 contains 16 residues. V was pared by 6 bases and J by 1 base, with 7 bases of the junction left unmatched. Germline assignment: CDR1 LGHNA and CDR2 YNFKEQ. In DNA form, the CDR3 reads TGTGCCAGCAGTCGGGGACAGGCATTAACTAATGAAAAACTGTTTTTT. The encoded protein is CASSRGQALTNEKLFF.

This rearrangement joins TRBV5-1 to TRBJ1-5; 7 bases are a match to TRBD1. Trimming took 4 bases from V and 4 from J; bases not matched to a gene: 2. Per the germline V gene, CDR1 is SGHRS and CDR2 is YFSETQ. The CDR3 loop spans 13 amino acids. CDR3 in amino acids: CASSVTGNQPQHF. The CDR3 bases are TGCGCCAGCAGCGTGACAGGGAATCAGCCCCAGCATTTT.

The rearrangement links TRBV19 to TRBJ2-7; either TRBD1 or TRBD2 may supply D (5 bases each). The germline CDR1 and CDR2 sequences are LNHDA and SQIVND (reference sequence). The CDR3 runs to 13 residues. The V gene lost 8 bases and the J gene lost 3 bases, with 14 bases spanning the gap. The CDR3 DNA reads as TGTGCCAGTTCCAAGCAGAGGGGCTACGAGCAGTACTTC. It yields the protein CASSKQRGYEQYF.

This chain connects TRBV11-3 to TRBJ2-6; D is uncertain. Germline CDR1 SGHNT, CDR2 YENEEA. This CDR3 region has 15 residues. Trimming stripped 1 base from V and 2 bases from J, with 6 bases between. The CDR3 nucleotides are TGTGCCAGCAGCTTAGGTCACGCTGGGGCCAACGTCCTGACTTTC. This encodes CASSLGHAGANVLTF.

The rearrangement uses TRBV5-6 and TRBJ1-4; D remains ambiguous. The CDR3 consists of 13 residues. Between the trimmed V and J ends, which lost 4 bases and 6 bases, there was a span of 10 bases. Germline values: CDR1 SGHDT, CDR2 YYEEEE. CDR3 DNA: TGTGCCAGCAGCGGAGCTCCGGATGAAAAACTGTTTTTT. Encoded protein: CASSGAPDEKLFF.

The chain combines TRBV27 with TRBJ1-6; 8 positions agree with TRBD1. The germline CDR1 and CDR2 sequences are MNHEY and SMNVEV (reference sequence). With V trimmed by 6 bases and J by 10 bases, 14 bases remained unmatched. This CDR3 contains 16 residues. The DNA of the CDR3 is TGTGCCAGCAGCCAGAACGCAGGGGGCGTCGGGTCACCCCTCCACTTT. This gives the protein CASSQNAGGVGSPLHF.

This chain joins TRBV6-6 and TRBJ1-6; D may be TRBD1 (5 bases). The V and J ends lost 6 bases and 10 bases respectively, with 16 bases between them. Germline V gene data show CDR1 as MNHNY and CDR2 as SVGAGI (reference sequence). The CDR3 consists of 14 residues. In DNA, the CDR3 is TGTGCCAGCAGCCCCGGGCCCGGGGGGTCACCCCTCCACTTT. The encoded protein is CASSPGPGGSPLHF.

The CDR3 region is CSVDGTSADEQYF. CDR3 nucleotide sequence: TGCAGCGTTGACGGGACTAGCGCCGACGAGCAGTACTTC. The chain links TRBV29-1 to TRBJ2-7, with 10 bases fitting TRBD2. V shed 3 bases, J shed 5 bases, and the junction held 4 bases outside the gene matches. This CDR3 has 13 residues. CDR1 and CDR2 (germline): SQVTM, ANQGSEA.

The chain has TRBV29-1 and TRBJ1-2, with unresolved D. The CDR3 contains 12 residues. In germline, CDR1 is SQVTM, CDR2 ANQGSEA. Trimming cost V 7 bases and J 6 bases, with 15 bases left between them. CDR3 sequence reads: CSGSRSTDGYTF. DNA of the CDR3: TGCAGCGGATCTCGGTCAACGGATGGCTACACCTTC.

The rearrangement uses TRBV20-1 and TRBJ1-1, with D hard to call. V was cut by 6 bases and J by 4 bases, with 9 bases left in between. The CDR3 extends over 11 amino acids. Looked up from germline, CDR1 is DFQATT and CDR2 is SNEGSKA (reference sequence). CDR3 loop: CSAFWVTEAFF. The CDR3 bases are TGCAGTGCATTTTGGGTCACTGAAGCTTTCTTT.

Written as DNA, the CDR3 is TGTGCCAGCAGTTCTCTCTACACCGGGGGCACTGAAGCTTTCTTT. Amino acid sequence: CASSSLYTGGTEAFF. The chain joins TRBV25-1 to TRBJ1-1, with a possible D match to TRBD1 (5 bases). This CDR3 has 15 residues. V dropped 5 bases and J dropped 4 bases, with 17 bases sitting between them. Per germline, CDR1 MGHDK and CDR2 SYGVNS.

The chain couples TRBV15 to TRBJ1-1; the match to TRBD1 covers 7 bases. V shed 4 bases, J shed 4 bases, and the junction held 27 bases outside the gene matches. Germline V gene data show CDR1 as LNHNV and CDR2 as YYDKDF (reference sequence). The CDR3 is made up of 21 amino acids. The CDR3 region has the DNA TGTGCCACCAGCACAAGACAGGGAGACCTTCATCGGCACTCGGCAATCACTGAAGCTTTCTTT. This gives the protein CATSTRQGDLHRHSAITEAFF.

This clone appeared a few times. This chain connects TRBV10-3 to TRBJ1-4; D is undetermined. The CDR3 spans 14 residues. V lost 3 bases to trimming and J lost 8 bases, with 13 bases between them. The germline V gene encodes CDR1 ENHRY and CDR2 SYGVKD. The CDR3 region is CAISDRELGEKLFF. CDR3 nucleotide sequence: TGTGCCATCAGTGACCGGGAACTAGGCGAAAAACTGTTTTTT.

This clone was detected only a few times. The J gene is TRBJ2-4, the V gene TRBV29-1; D is undetermined. V was clipped by 4 bases and J by 6 bases, with 13 bases between them. Germline CDR1 and CDR2: SQVTM and ANQGSEA. This CDR3 is 13 amino acids long. CDR3 amino acids: CSVVRTEGNIQYF. CDR3 bases: TGCAGCGTTGTTCGGACCGAAGGAAACATTCAGTACTTC.

This clone was counted between two and nine times. This chain connects TRBV5-1 to TRBJ2-7, with 7 nucleotides matching TRBD1. The CDR3 runs to 15 residues. Germline trimming cut 0 bases from V and 4 bases from J; bases unmatched to any gene: 7. Looked up from germline, CDR1 is SGHRS and CDR2 is YFSETQ. The CDR3 spells CASSLVPGQIYEQYF. In DNA, the CDR3 is TGCGCCAGCAGCTTGGTCCCGGGACAGATATACGAGCAGTACTTC. Combining the CDR3 with reference TRBV5-1 and TRBJ2-7 gives the whole variable domain KAGVTQTPRYLIKTRGQQVTLSCSPISGHRSVSWYQQTPGQGLQFLFEYFSETQRNKGNFPGRFSGRQFSNSRSEMNVSTLELGDSALYLCASSLVPGQIYEQYFGPGTRLTVT.